This record covers a single T cell receptor (beta chain). These data come from a study of blood T cell repertoires in COVID-19. This table comes from immunoSEQ multiplex PCR, and its TCRdb copy is limited to in-frame clones, with some not included. This sample has about 250,000 clones, with about 89% found just once. The junction had 7 bases not matched to a gene; V was cut back by 5 bases and J by 5 bases. This CDR3 comprises 15 residues. Per germline, CDR1 MDHEN and CDR2 SYDVKM. The material sequenced was peripheral blood. This chain connects TRBV28 to TRBJ2-3; the match to TRBD2 covers 10 bases. This sequence originates from an older woman who had recovered from COVID-19. CDR3 residues: CASSGASGGKDTQYF. In nucleotides, the CDR3 is TGTGCCAGCAGTGGGGCTAGCGGGGGTAAAGATACGCAGTATTTT.